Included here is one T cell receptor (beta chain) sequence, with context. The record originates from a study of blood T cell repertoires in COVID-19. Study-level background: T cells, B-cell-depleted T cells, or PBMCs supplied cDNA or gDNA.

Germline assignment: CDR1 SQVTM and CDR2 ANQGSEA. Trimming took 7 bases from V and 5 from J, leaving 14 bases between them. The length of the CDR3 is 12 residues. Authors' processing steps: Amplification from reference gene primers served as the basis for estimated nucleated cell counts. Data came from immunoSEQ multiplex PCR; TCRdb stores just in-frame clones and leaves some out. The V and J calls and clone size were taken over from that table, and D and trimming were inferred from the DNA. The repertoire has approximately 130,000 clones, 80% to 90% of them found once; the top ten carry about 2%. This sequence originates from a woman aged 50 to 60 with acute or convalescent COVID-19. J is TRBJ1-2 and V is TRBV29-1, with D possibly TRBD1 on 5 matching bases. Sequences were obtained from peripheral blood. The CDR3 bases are TGCAGCGCTGGGGGGAAAGCATATGGCTACACCTTC. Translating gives CSAGGKAYGYTF.